This record concerns one TCR beta chain sequence. The antigen remains unidentified. These data originate in a study of T cell repertoires in cytomegalovirus infection. Study in general: From public TCR beta signatures came an indication of both CMV infection and matching HLA type. Study-level points and caveats: Clonotype analysis showed dominance of the ex vivo response by HLA-C-restricted CMV-specific TCR beta clonotypes. Frequencies of public TCR beta families were cumulated, and this identified carriers of CMV plus the relevant HLA.

Each CDR3 protein gets one entry after TCRdb re-called the reads with MiXCR. Of 180,000 or so distinct CDR3 sequences listed, 17% are singletons. CDR1 MNHEY and CDR2 SVGEGT come from the germline V gene. V was trimmed by 4 bases and J by 0 bases, leaving 19 bases between them. This CDR3 has 18 amino acids. The chain uses TRBV6-2 or TRBV6-3 and TRBJ1-5; D is uncertain. The TCR sequence derives from a human donor in good health (CMV status not recorded). Some clones in this sample may be carry-over from other donors' samples. Sequenced sample: CD8+ T cells from PBMCs. CDR3 in DNA: TGTGCCAGCAGTTTCCCGACGGGGAACCTATATAGCAATCAGCCCCAGCATTTT. Translating it yields CASSFPTGNLYSNQPQHF.